This T cell receptor beta chain came from a study of T cells after somatic rescue of genetic block. Produced via immunoSEQ multiplex PCR; TCRdb's table is partial and in-frame only. The sample carries approximately 70,000 clones, roughly 88% recorded once. CDR1 LNHDA and CDR2 SQIVND come from the germline V gene (reference sequence). CDR3 length: 13 amino acids. Trimming pared 3 bases from V and 4 bases from J, leaving 7 bases between. Sequencing was performed on peripheral blood mononuclear cells (PBMCs). The TCR sequence derives from a man under 40. The chain employs TRBV19 and TRBJ1-3, with D uncertain. The CDR3: CASSIRIGNTIYF. The CDR3 DNA reads TGTGCCAGTAGTATTCGAATAGGAAACACCATATATTTT.